The clone carrying this T cell receptor (beta chain) was found once. The data stem from a study of T cell repertoires in aging, cancer and after chemotherapy. Study in general: Donors were grouped into six age bands spanning 30 or younger through 70 or older. Paired samples before and after chemotherapy came from glioblastoma patients receiving temozolomide-based therapy. The full dataset contained roughly 9 million TCR reads.

This CDR3 region has 13 residues. Germline CDR1 reads GTSNPN; CDR2 reads SVGIG (reference sequence). V lost 0 bases, J lost 4 bases, and 2 bases stayed unmatched. Rearranged V-D-J TRB sequences were amplified with a mixed TRB-A/B primer pool. TCRdb processed the multiplex PCR reads anew with MiXCR; each CDR3 protein has one entry. The table shows over 850 distinct CDR3 sequences, with over 15% occurring only once. Amplification of TCR beta used genomic DNA extracted from peripheral blood. The sample consisted of blood. The chain has TRBV30 and TRBJ2-5, with TRBD2 matching 7 bases. The TCR sequence derives from a human donor with a solid tumor. This CDR3 is CAWSVGGVETQYF. DNA of the CDR3: TGTGCCTGGAGTGTGGGGGGGGTAGAGACCCAGTACTTC. Supplemented by reference TRBV30 and TRBJ2-5, the full variable domain reads SQTIHQWPATLVQPVGSPLSLECTVEGTSNPNLYWYRQAAGRGLQLLFYSVGIGQISSEVPQNLSASRPQDRQFILSSKKLLLSDSGFYLCAWSVGGVETQYFGPGTRLLVL.